A single sample gave rise to the 10 T cell receptor beta chains below, sequenced in a study of shared clonotypes between healthy human individuals. Assay: immunoSEQ multiplex PCR; the TCRdb copy retains only in-frame clones and omits some. The sample shows roughly 1.4 million clones, 98% of them seen only once. The specimen sequenced was naive CD4+ T cells sorted from blood. The subset is: CD45RA+ positively selected. These receptor sequences come from a man aged 25-45 years in good health.

The chain combines TRBV7-2 with TRBJ2-5; 14 bases line up with TRBD2. CDR3 length: 16 amino acids. Losses at the gene ends were 4 bases for V and 3 bases for J; bases not matched to a gene: 4. Per germline, CDR1 SGHTA and CDR2 FQGNSA. For the CDR3, the DNA is TGTGCCAGCAGCTCGCCGGGACTAGCGGGAGAAGAGACCCAGTACTTC. The encoded protein is CASSSPGLAGEETQYF.

The chain recombines TRBV15 with TRBJ1-3, with 8 bases fitting TRBD1. This CDR3 is 15 amino acids long. Germline values: CDR1 LNHNV, CDR2 YYDKDF (reference sequence). The junction had 1 base not matched to a gene; V was cut back by 0 bases and J by 3 bases. The CDR3, as DNA: TGTGCCACCAGCAGAGACACAGGGGGTGGAAACACCATATATTTT. It is translated as CATSRDTGGGNTIYF.

The chain has TRBV11-2 and TRBJ2-7, with D possibly called TRBD1 or TRBD2 (5 bases each). The CDR3 extends over 17 amino acids. With 5 bases removed from V and 2 bases from J, the gap between germline ends came to 22 bases. The germline V gene has CDR1 SGHAT and CDR2 FQNNGV. CDR3 bases: TGTGCCAGCAGCCCTACCCTCGGGACGGTGACCCCCTACGAGCAGTACTTC. This gives the protein CASSPTLGTVTPYEQYF.

J is TRBJ1-2 and V is TRBV13, with 9 bases matching TRBD1. Germline assignment: CDR1 PRHDT and CDR2 FYEKMQ (reference sequence). This CDR3 has 16 amino acids. The V gene end was trimmed by 0 bases and the J gene end by 8 bases; junction bases not matched to a gene: 10. The CDR3 protein is CASSLGPSRTGVGYTF. CDR3 in DNA: TGTGCCAGCAGCTTAGGCCCAAGCCGGACAGGGGTCGGCTACACCTTC.

The CDR3 loop is CASSDRGADTQYF. DNA of the CDR3: TGTGCCAGCAGCGACAGGGGTGCAGATACGCAGTATTTT. This chain connects TRBV7-9 to TRBJ2-3, with TRBD1 identical over 8 bases. Germline values: CDR1 SEHNR, CDR2 FQNEAQ (reference sequence). CDR3 size: 13 residues. Trimming removed 5 bases from V and 4 bases from J; junction bases left unmatched: 2.

V is TRBV7-9 and J is TRBJ2-7, with D uncertain. Per germline, CDR1 SEHNR and CDR2 FQNEAQ (reference sequence). This CDR3 region has 17 residues. V dropped 2 bases and J dropped 1 base, with 18 bases sitting between them. The CDR3 loop reads CASSLSVLAGESYEQYF. CDR3 nucleotide sequence: TGTGCCAGCAGCTTATCGGTTTTGGCAGGAGAATCCTACGAGCAGTACTTC. Complete variable domain (other parts from reference TRBV7-9 and TRBJ2-7): DTGVSQNPRHKITKRGQNVTFRCDPISEHNRLYWYRQTLGQGPEFLTYFQNEAQLEKSRLLSDRFSAERPKGSFSTLEIQRTEQGDSAMYLCASSLSVLAGESYEQYFGPGTRLTVT.

The chain has TRBV6-6 and TRBJ2-1; D uncertain. Trimming removed 8 bases from V and 9 bases from J, with 17 bases in between. The CDR3 is 13 residues long. Germline lookup yields CDR1 MNHNY and CDR2 SVGAGI (reference sequence). In DNA form, the CDR3 reads TGTGCCAGCTTTCTTCCCGGGTGGTGTGAGCAGTTCTTC. This translates into CASFLPGWCEQFF.

This clone was recorded only once. This chain uses TRBV6-5 with TRBJ2-7; 9 bases agree with TRBD2. This CDR3 comprises 14 residues. The junction had 1 base not matched to a gene; V was cut back by 2 bases and J by 2 bases. The V gene's germline CDR1 is MNHEY and CDR2 SVGAGI. In nucleotides, the CDR3 is TGTGCCAGCAGTTACAGCGGGAGGACCTACGAGCAGTACTTC. It specifies CASSYSGRTYEQYF.

The chain carries TRBV5-8 and TRBJ2-1, with D maybe TRBD2 (5 bases). V gave up 3 bases and J gave up 6 bases, with 19 bases separating them. The CDR3 covers 16 residues. CDR1 and CDR2 from the germline V gene are SGHTS and YDEGEE. The CDR3 DNA sequence: TGTGCCAGCAGCTCCCGGCAGTGGCGGGCGGGCAATGAGCAGTTCTTC. Residues: CASSSRQWRAGNEQFF.

The rearrangement uses TRBV7-2 and TRBJ2-3; D is unresolved. Germline assignment: CDR1 SGHTA and CDR2 FQGNSA. The CDR3 is 17 amino acids. V lost 2 bases and J lost 3, with 18 bases in between. The CDR3 DNA is TGTGCCAGCAGCTTACCCACCACCTTCTCCACTACAGATACGCAGTATTTT. Its translation: CASSLPTTFSTTDTQYF.